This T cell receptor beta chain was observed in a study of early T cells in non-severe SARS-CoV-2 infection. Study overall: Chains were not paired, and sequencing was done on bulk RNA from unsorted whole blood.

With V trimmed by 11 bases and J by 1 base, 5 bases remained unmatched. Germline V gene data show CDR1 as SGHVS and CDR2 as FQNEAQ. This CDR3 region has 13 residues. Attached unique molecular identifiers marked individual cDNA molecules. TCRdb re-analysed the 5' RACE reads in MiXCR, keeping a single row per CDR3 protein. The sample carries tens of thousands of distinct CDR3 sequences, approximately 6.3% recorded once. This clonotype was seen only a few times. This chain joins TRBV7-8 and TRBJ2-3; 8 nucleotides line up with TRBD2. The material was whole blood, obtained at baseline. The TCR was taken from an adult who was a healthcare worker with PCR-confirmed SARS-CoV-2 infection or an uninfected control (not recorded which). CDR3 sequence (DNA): TGTGCCCTAGCGGGCAGACGCACAGATACGCAGTATTTT. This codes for CALAGRRTDTQYF.